This T cell receptor beta chain is drawn from a study of shared clonotypes between healthy human individuals. Study details: Sampling drew on donors who were a couple of women and a few men aged 18 to 49. Points from the study as a whole: Among four donors, roughly 5% of naive CD4 clonotypes were found in common.

Of note for this clone: Its antigen remains unidentified.

Clones were read by immunoSEQ multiplex PCR, and TCRdb kept only the in-frame ones, dropping some. The table includes fewer than 2.5 million clones, 93% detected once. The CDR3 contains 13 residues. Trimming removed 5 bases from V and 8 bases from J; junction bases left unmatched: 8. Germline V CDR1 and CDR2: SNHLY, FYNNEI. Sequenced: naive CD4+ T cells from PBMCs. As for subset: CD45RA+ positively selected. The receptor comes from a man aged 18 to 29 in good health. Some clones in this sample may be carry-over from other donors' samples. This chain links TRBV2 with TRBJ1-2; TRBD1 agrees at 7 bases. CDR3 in amino acids: CASSYRDSKGYTF. CDR3 DNA sequence: TGTGCCAGCAGTTACCGGGACAGTAAAGGCTACACCTTC. Complete variable domain (other parts from reference TRBV2 and TRBJ1-2): EPEVTQTPSHQVTQMGQEVILRCVPISNHLYFYWYRQILGQKVEFLVSFYNNEISEKSEIFDDQFSVERPDGSNFTLKIRSTKLEDSAMYFCASSYRDSKGYTFGSGTRLTVV.